This record concerns one TCR beta chain sequence. What it recognizes is unknown. Here immunoSEQ multiplex PCR was the method, and the copy in TCRdb shows in-frame clones only, minus some. The table lists roughly 14,000 clones, approximately 91% of them singletons. These data come from a study of untreated major depressive disorder. Regarding the study as a whole: TRBV25-01 and TRBV02-01 usage differences were not statistically significant. Compared with controls, depressed patients showed more TRBV05-01 (Vbeta 5.1) usage in CD4+ T cells.

The CDR3 is 15 amino acids. V was cut by 5 bases and J by 5 bases, with 16 bases left in between. Germline V lookup: CDR1 SGHTA, CDR2 FQGTGA. The sample taken for sequencing was CD4+ T cells from PBMCs. This clonotype was obtained from a man younger than 40 with major depressive disorder. V gene TRBV7-3 combines with J gene TRBJ2-1; D might be TRBD1 or TRBD2, each matching 5 bases. The CDR3 protein is CASSLTGAGNNEQFF. The CDR3 nucleotides read TGTGCCAGCAGCCTCACCGGGGCTGGAAACAATGAGCAGTTCTTC. Supplemented by reference TRBV7-3 and TRBJ2-1, the full variable domain reads GAGVSQTPSNKVTEKGKYVELRCDPISGHTALYWYRQSLGQGPEFLIYFQGTGAADDSGLPNDRFFAVRPEGSVSTLKIQRTERGDSAVYLCASSLTGAGNNEQFFGPGTRLTVL.